The next 20 T cell receptor beta chains were all read from a single sample in a study of shared clonotypes between healthy human individuals. Using immunoSEQ multiplex PCR, the repertoire was profiled, and TCRdb retains in-frame clones only, with some absent. The sample holds roughly 2 million clones; about 95% are singletons and the top ten take more than 0.1%. Sequencing was done on a sample of naive CD4+ T cells sorted from blood. The subset is: CD45RA+ positively selected. The receptors were gathered from a man aged 18 to 29 in good health.

The chain recombines TRBV5-1 with TRBJ1-5; 8 bases are shared with TRBD1. Germline loops: CDR1 SGHRS, CDR2 YFSETQ. This CDR3 is built from 15 residues. V dropped 2 bases and J dropped 3; count of bases not matched to a gene: 4. CDR3 sequence reads: CASSLTGGPNQPQHF. CDR3 nucleotides: TGCGCCAGCAGCTTAACAGGGGGTCCCAATCAGCCCCAGCATTTT.

V usage is TRBV10-2 and J usage is TRBJ1-4; no definite D call. Looked up from germline, CDR1 is WSHSY and CDR2 is SAAADI. V was shortened by 4 bases and J by 6 bases, with 6 bases between the two germline ends. The CDR3 totals 12 residues. The CDR3: CASSGQHEKLFF. For the CDR3, the DNA is TGCGCCAGCAGTGGGCAACATGAAAAACTGTTTTTT.

This clone was recorded once. The chain recombines TRBV5-3 with TRBJ2-7; possibly TRBD1 or TRBD2 for D (5 bases each). TRBV5-3 is annotated as an ORF whose role is uncertain. There are 14 residues in the CDR3. The V gene lost 10 bases and the J gene lost 1 base, with 18 bases spanning the gap. CDR3 loop: CAGAGGSSSYEQYF. For the CDR3, the DNA is TGTGCCGGGGCTGGGGGATCCTCATCCTACGAGCAGTACTTC.

The J gene is TRBJ1-5, the V gene TRBV11-3; D is uncertain. Germline V gene data show CDR1 as SGHNT and CDR2 as YENEEA. The V end was cut by 2 bases, the J end by 4 bases, with 6 bases between. CDR3 length: 13 residues. The CDR3 here is CASSLMGNQPQHF. For the CDR3, the DNA is TGTGCCAGCAGCTTAATGGGAAATCAGCCCCAGCATTTT.

The chain employs TRBV5-1 and TRBJ1-6; no reliable D call. Germline V gene data show CDR1 as SGHRS and CDR2 as YFSETQ. V was trimmed by 0 bases and J by 6 bases, leaving 7 bases between them. The CDR3 totals 14 residues. CDR3 nucleotides: TGCGCCAGCAGCTTGGGACAATCTAATTCACCCCTCCACTTT. Translated, it gives CASSLGQSNSPLHF.

This clone was seen once. At the DNA level, this CDR3 is encoded by other sequences in the same sample as well. The CDR3 DNA reads TGTGCCATCAGTGAGTCCGGGGCAATGAACACTGAAGCTTTCTTT. Encoded protein: CAISESGAMNTEAFF. The rearrangement uses TRBV10-3 and TRBJ1-1, with D tentatively TRBD1 (5 bases). Germline CDR1 and CDR2: ENHRY and SYGVKD. The CDR3 totals 15 residues. Trimming cost V 0 bases and J 0 bases, with 8 bases left between them.

In nucleotides, the CDR3 is TGTGCCAGCAGCTTATGGGTGTCTGGGGCCAACGTCCTGACTTTC. Its translation: CASSLWVSGANVLTF. The chain couples TRBV7-9 to TRBJ2-6, with no clear D. Trimming took off 2 bases at V and 1 base at J, with 6 bases between the two ends. There are 15 residues in the CDR3. Germline V gene sequence: CDR1 SEHNR, CDR2 FQNEAQ (reference sequence).

The chain recombines TRBV6-6 with TRBJ1-2; D is perhaps TRBD1 (5 bases). The CDR3 totals 11 residues. Looked up from germline, CDR1 is MNHNY and CDR2 is SVGAGI (reference sequence). The germline V and J ends were trimmed by 7 bases and 7 bases, with 10 bases remaining between them. DNA for the CDR3: TGTGCCAGCACGGGGGGTTCTGGCTACACCTTC. Translating it yields CASTGGSGYTF.

This chain links TRBV12-5 with TRBJ2-1; D uncertain. The V end lost 7 bases, the J end lost 2 bases, and 9 bases lay between the germline ends. Germline V gene lookup returns CDR1 LGHNT and CDR2 FRNRAP. This CDR3 comprises 13 residues. CDR3: CASEVDPYNEQFF. The CDR3 nucleotides are TGTGCTAGTGAAGTGGACCCCTACAATGAGCAGTTCTTC.

V gene TRBV9 combines with J gene TRBJ2-7; D is ambiguous. This CDR3 is built from 12 residues. Germline V gene lookup returns CDR1 SGDLS and CDR2 YYNGEE. Trimming took 4 bases from V and 2 from J, leaving 7 bases between them. Here the CDR3 DNA reads TGTGCCAGCAGCTCACATACCTACGAGCAGTACTTC. Translated: CASSSHTYEQYF.

The V and J genes are TRBV7-3 and TRBJ2-1; 9 bases agree with TRBD1. Germline lookup yields CDR1 SGHTA and CDR2 FQGTGA. The CDR3 loop spans 15 amino acids. Losses at the gene ends were 5 bases for V and 9 bases for J; bases not matched to a gene: 11. DNA of the CDR3: TGTGCCAGCAGCCCCGGGACAGGGAGATTGGCTGAGCAGTTCTTC. Its translation: CASSPGTGRLAEQFF.

This chain uses TRBV30 with TRBJ2-3, with 11 positions matching TRBD2. Germline V gene lookup returns CDR1 GTSNPN and CDR2 SVGIG (reference sequence). J was trimmed by 1 base and V by 3 bases; bases with no gene match: 12. The CDR3 is made up of 18 amino acids. DNA of the CDR3: TGTGCCTGGAGGAAAGTAGCGGGAGGGCCTTCTGGCACAGATACGCAGTATTTT. This encodes CAWRKVAGGPSGTDTQYF.

About this clone: The junction and the germline gene differ at one end; a read error may be behind it. The gene calls are TRBV10-3 and TRBJ1-4, with unresolved D. Germline V lookup: CDR1 ENHRY, CDR2 SYGVKD. The CDR3 is 12 amino acids. The CDR3: CAISQPRGRFPF. CDR3 DNA sequence: TGTGCCATCAGTCAACCAAGAGGACGATTTCCTTTT.

This clone came up once. The chain has TRBV21-1 and TRBJ1-4. TRBV21-1 is tagged as a pseudogene. This CDR3 has 16 amino acids. The CDR3 coding sequence is TGTGCCCTGACCTCCCCTCTCGGAGACATAGGGGAAAAACTGTTTTTT. Protein product: CALTSPLGDIGEKLFF.

The count of this clone is one. The gene calls are TRBV2 and TRBJ1-1; TRBD1 aligns across 9 bases. This CDR3 spans 14 amino acids. V gave up 10 bases and J gave up 1 base; unmatched junction bases: 7. CDR1 is SNHLY and CDR2 is FYNNEI in the germline V gene. CDR3: CANSKGQGNTEAFF. CDR3 DNA sequence: TGTGCCAACTCCAAGGGACAGGGGAACACTGAAGCTTTCTTT.

V and J are TRBV5-1 and TRBJ2-5; D unclear. This CDR3 comprises 15 residues. Trimming took off 0 bases at V and 4 bases at J, with 13 bases between the two ends. CDR1 is SGHRS, CDR2 YFSETQ, per germline. This CDR3 is CASSLAGGMGETQYF. CDR3 sequence (DNA): TGCGCCAGCAGCTTGGCCGGTGGAATGGGAGAGACCCAGTACTTC.

In regard to this clone: Other DNA sequences from this sample encode an identical CDR3 as well. The CDR3 sequence: CASSLGTDSNQPQHF. For the CDR3, the DNA is TGCGCCAGCAGCTTGGGGACAGACAGTAATCAGCCCCAGCATTTT. V and J are TRBV5-1 and TRBJ1-5, with D perhaps matching TRBD1 (6 bases). Germline CDR1 and CDR2: SGHRS and YFSETQ. This CDR3 is 15 amino acids long. V dropped 0 bases and J dropped 4 bases, with 11 bases sitting between them.

CDR3 in DNA: TGCGCCAGCAGCTTTCCTAGATCCACAACGACCGGGGAGCTGTTTTTT. This codes for CASSFPRSTTTGELFF. V and J are TRBV5-1 and TRBJ2-2; D is undetermined. The germline V gene encodes CDR1 SGHRS and CDR2 YFSETQ. The CDR3 covers 16 residues. The V end was cut by 2 bases, the J end by 5 bases, with 16 bases between.

The rearrangement joins TRBV2 to TRBJ2-7; D call uncertain. The CDR3 runs to 12 residues. The germline V and J ends were trimmed by 8 bases and 3 bases, with 11 bases remaining between them. Germline CDR1 is SNHLY and CDR2 is FYNNEI. The CDR3 region has the DNA TGTGCCAGCCGGTGGGGTTTCTACGAGCAGTACTTC. Protein sequence: CASRWGFYEQYF.

On this clone itself: The same CDR3 arises from other DNA sequences in this sample as well. The V call is TRBV30, the J call TRBJ1-1; no definite D call. The germline V gene encodes CDR1 GTSNPN and CDR2 SVGIG (reference sequence). Trimming took off 2 bases at V and 0 bases at J, with 7 bases between the two ends. The CDR3 length is 13 residues. CDR3 sequence reads: CAWSPGMNTEAFF. The CDR3 nucleotides are TGTGCCTGGAGTCCAGGAATGAACACTGAAGCTTTCTTT.